This T cell receptor beta chain emerged from a study of tumor and adjacent non-tumor tissue in lung cancer. In the study overall: Aged 31 to 76 years, patients included roughly 10 men and 4 to 6 women with stage I to III disease. The study's findings and limits: Compared with tumor, normal lung showed significantly lower TCR diversity.

The library came from three nested PCR rounds adapted from ARM-PCR protocols. TCRdb recomputed calls from the multiplex PCR reads with MiXCR, one row per CDR3 protein. The sample yields about 70,000 distinct CDR3 sequences, 73% seen once. On this clonotype: Its antigen is unknown.

The template was RNA from unsorted bulk tissue. The sequenced material came from lung tumor tissue. This receptor was taken from a man aged 55 to 69 with non-small cell lung cancer.

Here the CDR3 reads CASRGSLITGELFF. The DNA of the CDR3 is TGTGCCAGCCGGGGCTCGTTGATTACCGGGGAGCTGTTTTTT. The rearrangement links TRBV6-5 to TRBJ2-2; D assignment may be TRBD1 or TRBD2 (5 bases each). Germline lookup yields CDR1 MNHEY and CDR2 SVGAGI. The V end was cut by 8 bases, the J end by 5 bases, with 15 bases between. The CDR3 contains 14 residues.